This T cell receptor (beta chain) was captured by sequencing in a study of blood T cell repertoires in COVID-19. Overall study: Italy, Spain and the United States were the sources of the convalescent and acute COVID-19 samples.

Germline CDR1 SGHVS, CDR2 FQNEAQ. Germline trimming cut 3 bases from V and 7 bases from J; bases unmatched to any gene: 6. This CDR3 is 14 amino acids long. Per the study methods: Reference gene primer amplification yielded estimated nucleated cell counts. Produced via immunoSEQ multiplex PCR; TCRdb's table is partial and in-frame only. D and trimming were read from the DNA, whereas the V and J calls and clone size are those reported in that table. The sample lists over 100,000 clones; 65% to 85% were seen once. The cohort comprised adults aged 18 to 89 years residing in 24 US areas. Cohort assignment relied on participant-reported clinical history.

Sequencing was done on a sample of PBMCs or T cells enriched from blood (not recorded which). The chain uses TRBV7-8 and TRBJ2-3, with 8 bases matching TRBD1. The source is a woman in her thirties who had recovered from COVID-19. CDR3 sequence: CASSLGDRRNTQYF. The CDR3 nucleotides are TGTGCCAGCAGCTTGGGGGACAGGCGGAATACGCAGTATTTT.